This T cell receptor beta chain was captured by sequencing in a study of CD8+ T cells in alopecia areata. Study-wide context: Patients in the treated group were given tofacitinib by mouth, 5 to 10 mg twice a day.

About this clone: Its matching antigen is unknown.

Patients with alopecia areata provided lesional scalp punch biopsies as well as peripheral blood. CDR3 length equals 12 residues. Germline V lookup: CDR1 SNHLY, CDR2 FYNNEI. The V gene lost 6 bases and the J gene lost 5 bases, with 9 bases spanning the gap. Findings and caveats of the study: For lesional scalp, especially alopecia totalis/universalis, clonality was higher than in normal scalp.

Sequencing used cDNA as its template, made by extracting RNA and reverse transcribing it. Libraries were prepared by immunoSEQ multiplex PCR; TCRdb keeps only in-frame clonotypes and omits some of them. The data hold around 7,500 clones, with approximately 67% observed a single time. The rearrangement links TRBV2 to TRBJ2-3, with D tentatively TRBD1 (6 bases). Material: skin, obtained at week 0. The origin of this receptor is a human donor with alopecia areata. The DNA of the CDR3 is TGTGCCAGCAGCCTCAGGGGAGATACGCAGTATTTT. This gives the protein CASSLRGDTQYF.